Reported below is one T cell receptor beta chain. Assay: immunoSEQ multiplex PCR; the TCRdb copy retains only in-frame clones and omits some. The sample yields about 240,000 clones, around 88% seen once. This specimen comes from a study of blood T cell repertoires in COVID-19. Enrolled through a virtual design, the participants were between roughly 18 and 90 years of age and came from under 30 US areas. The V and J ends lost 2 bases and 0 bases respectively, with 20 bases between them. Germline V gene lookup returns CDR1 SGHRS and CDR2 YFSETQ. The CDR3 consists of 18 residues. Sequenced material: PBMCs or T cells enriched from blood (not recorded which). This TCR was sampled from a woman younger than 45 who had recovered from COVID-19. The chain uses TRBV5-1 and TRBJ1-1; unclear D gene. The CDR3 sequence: CASSFGPGGGRLNTEAFF. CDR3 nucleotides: TGCGCCAGCAGCTTTGGCCCCGGAGGAGGGAGATTGAACACTGAAGCTTTCTTT.